This entry describes one TCR beta chain. This sample was taken from a study of CD8+ T cells in alopecia areata. Investigators isolated RNA and reverse transcribed it into cDNA to act as the sequencing template. The protocol was immunoSEQ multiplex PCR, while the TCRdb copy is restricted to in-frame clones and leaves out a portion. The sample has about 97,000 clones, 41% seen once. Germline lookup yields CDR1 SNHLY and CDR2 FYNNEI. J gave up 7 bases and V 4 bases, and 7 bases lay outside the gene matches. The CDR3 is 13 residues long. The J gene is TRBJ2-7, the V gene TRBV2; 7 bases map to TRBD1. Material for sequencing was CD4+ T cells sorted from blood. The sequence derives from a human donor with alopecia areata. CDR3 sequence: CASSGQGSWEQYF. Written as DNA, the CDR3 is TGTGCCAGCAGTGGACAGGGTTCTTGGGAGCAGTACTTC. The entire variable domain, with the rest obtained from reference TRBV2 and TRBJ2-7, is as follows: EPEVTQTPSHQVTQMGQEVILRCVPISNHLYFYWYRQILGQKVEFLVSFYNNEISEKSEIFDDQFSVERPDGSNFTLKIRSTKLEDSAMYFCASSGQGSWEQYFGPGTRLTVT.